A single T cell receptor (beta chain) is shown here with its context. Some clones are missing from TCRdb's copy, which holds only in-frame ones; the method was immunoSEQ multiplex PCR. The sample lists approximately 700,000 clones; roughly 73% were seen once. Losses at the gene ends were 2 bases for V and 7 bases for J; bases not matched to a gene: 5. CDR3 length: 15 residues. Germline lookup yields CDR1 SGHDT and CDR2 YYEEEE. The data derive from a study of shared clonotypes between healthy human individuals. Sequenced material: memory CD4+ T cells sorted from blood. Subset specified: CD45RA-negative fraction. V and J are TRBV5-6 and TRBJ2-1; 11 nucleotides agree with TRBD2. This receptor was taken from a woman aged 25 to 45 in good health. The CDR3 loop is CASSFLTSGNNEQFF. DNA of the CDR3: TGTGCCAGCAGCTTTTTGACTAGCGGGAATAATGAGCAGTTCTTC.